This TCR beta chain stems from a study of blood T cell repertoires in COVID-19. Study details: Acute and convalescent COVID-19 samples came from the United States, Italy and Spain. From T cells, B-cell-depleted T cells, or PBMCs came the material, which was cDNA or gDNA.

From germline, CDR1 is LGHDT and CDR2 YNNKEL (reference sequence). The germline V and J ends were trimmed by 4 bases and 6 bases, with 13 bases remaining between them. The CDR3 covers 13 residues. Source study methods: From reference gene primer amplification, estimates of nucleated cell counts were derived. The assay was immunoSEQ multiplex PCR, and TCRdb's table has in-frame clones only and misses some. That table furnishes V, J and clone size, whereas the DNA furnished D and trimming. The sample consists of about 71,000 clones, about 90% of them appearing once. The sequenced sample consisted of peripheral blood. V is TRBV3-1 (or the pseudogene TRBV3-2) and J is TRBJ2-7; a weak D match, TRBD2 (6 bases). This receptor was obtained from a human donor in a cohort sampled during active COVID-19. As DNA, the CDR3 is TGTGCCAGCAGCCTTAAGCTCGGGGGCGAGCAGTACTTC. This translates into CASSLKLGGEQYF.